This T cell receptor beta chain was captured by sequencing in a study of T-cell reconstitution after alpha-beta-depleted transplantation in children. Germline trimming cut 7 bases from V and 6 bases from J; bases unmatched to any gene: 7. The CDR3 extends over 13 amino acids. The germline gives CDR1 MDHEN, CDR2 SYDVKM. For TCRbeta, the library was prepared with unique molecular identifiers. TCRdb re-analysed the PCR reads in MiXCR, keeping a single row per CDR3 protein. The data contain around 700,000 distinct CDR3 sequences, about 12% of them seen just once; the ten biggest clones take up 0.79%. The chain has TRBV28 and TRBJ1-2; TRBD1 matches at 8 bases. The sample was PBMCs, taken before TCRalphabeta/CD19-depleted stem cell transplant. This sequence originates from a girl aged 2 to 10 with congenital amegakaryocytic thrombocytopenia, due to receive a stem cell transplant. The CDR3 nucleotides are TGTGCCAGCACCCCGGACAGGGACCATGGCTACACCTTC. Protein: CASTPDRDHGYTF.